These 27 T cell receptor beta chains share one sample of origin, sequenced in a study of shared clonotypes between healthy human individuals. Data came from immunoSEQ multiplex PCR; TCRdb stores just in-frame clones and leaves some out. This table holds millions of clones, 85% to 95% found once. Sequencing was done on a sample of naive CD4+ T cells sorted from blood. The sample's subset: CD45RA+ positively selected. Receptors were obtained from a man aged 18 to 29 in good health.

This clone has a single count. This chain links TRBV6-5 with TRBJ1-5; D may be TRBD1 (5 bases). In germline, CDR1 is MNHEY, CDR2 SVGAGI. Trimming took 6 bases from V and 2 from J, leaving 14 bases between them. CDR3 length equals 15 residues. CDR3 sequence reads: CASRTRGSGNQPQHF. In nucleotides, the CDR3 is TGTGCCAGCAGAACTCGGGGGTCGGGCAATCAGCCCCAGCATTTT.

The chain couples TRBV7-8 to TRBJ1-1; TRBD1 aligns across 10 bases. With 1 base clipped from V and 4 bases from J, the junction kept 3 bases outside the gene matches. The CDR3 contains 15 residues. Germline V lookup: CDR1 SGHVS, CDR2 FQNEAQ. Here the CDR3 reads CASSLGQGAGTEAFF. The CDR3 DNA reads TGTGCCAGCAGCTTAGGACAGGGGGCCGGCACTGAAGCTTTCTTT.

This rearrangement joins TRBV5-1 to TRBJ2-1, with 10 bases lining up with TRBD2. After removal of 2 bases from V and 3 bases from J, the junction contained 14 bases not matched to a gene. The CDR3 spans 19 residues. CDR1 SGHRS and CDR2 YFSETQ come from the germline V gene. The chain's CDR3 is CASSLVSMYGTSVYNEQFF. For the CDR3, the DNA is TGCGCCAGCAGCTTAGTTAGTATGTACGGGACTAGCGTCTACAATGAGCAGTTCTTC.

The gene calls are TRBV6-5 and TRBJ2-7; D may correspond to TRBD1 or TRBD2 (5 bases each). The V and J ends lost 5 bases and 0 bases respectively, with 11 bases between them. Looked up from germline, CDR1 is MNHEY and CDR2 is SVGAGI. CDR3 length: 14 amino acids. The CDR3 nucleotides read TGTGCCAGCAGTAGGGGACCATACTCCTACGAGCAGTACTTC. Amino acids: CASSRGPYSYEQYF.

In its sample, this clone was seen once. This chain connects TRBV2 to TRBJ2-2, with D uncertain. Trimming removed 7 bases from V and 6 bases from J, with 15 bases in between. Germline V CDR1 and CDR2: SNHLY, FYNNEI. The length of the CDR3 is 14 residues. CDR3 in amino acids: CASNGQLLSGELFF. As DNA, the CDR3 is TGTGCCAGCAATGGGCAGCTGTTGTCCGGGGAGCTGTTTTTT.

The CDR3, as DNA: TGCGCCAGCAGCCAACCCGTGACAACCTACGAGCAGTACTTC. As protein: CASSQPVTTYEQYF. The chain has TRBV4-1 and TRBJ2-7; D ambiguous. Between the trimmed V and J ends, which lost 2 bases and 2 bases, there was a span of 10 bases. Germline V gene sequence: CDR1 MGHRA, CDR2 YSYEKL. CDR3 length equals 14 residues.

The chain joins TRBV5-6 to TRBJ2-7; TRBD1 matches 7 bases. The trim removed 7 bases at V and 6 bases at J, leaving 13 bases unmatched. Looked up from germline, CDR1 is SGHDT and CDR2 is YYEEEE. CDR3 length: 14 amino acids. CDR3 DNA: TGTGCCAGCGTCAAAACAGGGGACCTAATCGAGCAGTACTTC. It yields the protein CASVKTGDLIEQYF. The whole variable domain, filled in from reference TRBV5-6 and TRBJ2-7, reads DAGVTQSPTHLIKTRGQQVTLRCSPKSGHDTVSWYQQALGQGPQFIFQYYEEEERQRGNFPDRFSGHQFPNYSSELNVNALLLGDSALYLCASVKTGDLIEQYFGPGTRLTVT.

The CDR3 loop reads CASRFGGGVGPGNEQFF. CDR3 DNA: TGTGCCAGCAGATTTGGCGGGGGCGTAGGACCTGGCAATGAGCAGTTCTTC. This chain uses TRBV5-6 with TRBJ2-1; weak D call: TRBD2 (7 bases). The germline gives CDR1 SGHDT, CDR2 YYEEEE. The CDR3 sequence is 17 residues long. V shed 5 bases and J shed 6 bases, with 24 bases lying between them.

The chain recombines TRBV19 with TRBJ2-1; tentative D call: TRBD2 (6 bases). CDR1 LNHDA and CDR2 SQIVND come from the germline V gene (reference sequence). There are 16 residues in the CDR3. Deletions cut 0 bases from V and 3 bases from J, with 12 bases between. This CDR3 reads CASSIEPSANYNEQFF. Written as DNA, the CDR3 is TGTGCCAGTAGTATAGAACCTAGCGCGAACTACAATGAGCAGTTCTTC. The variable domain in full, completed from reference TRBV19 and TRBJ2-1, reads DGGITQSPKYLFRKEGQNVTLSCEQNLNHDAMYWYRQDPGQGLRLIYYSQIVNDFQKGDIAEGYSVSREKKESFPLTVTSAQKNPTAFYLCASSIEPSANYNEQFFGPGTRLTVL.

Points on this clone: Other DNA sequences in the sample encode the same CDR3. The CDR3 spells CASSIRGSGYGYTF. CDR3 bases: TGTGCCAGTAGTATTCGGGGTTCCGGTTATGGCTACACCTTC. The gene calls are TRBV19 and TRBJ1-2, with D unclear. Deletions cut 3 bases from V and 5 bases from J, with 13 bases between. The CDR3 covers 14 residues. The V gene's germline CDR1 is LNHDA and CDR2 SQIVND (reference sequence).

The V gene is TRBV10-3, the J gene TRBJ2-7; maybe TRBD1 (5 bases). Trimming removed 6 bases at V and 0 bases at J, with 15 bases between. This CDR3 region has 15 residues. Per germline, CDR1 ENHRY and CDR2 SYGVKD. The CDR3 loop is CAIRYQGSSSYEQYF. CDR3 in DNA: TGTGCCATCAGATATCAGGGTTCGAGCTCCTACGAGCAGTACTTC.

The gene calls are TRBV11-2 and TRBJ2-3; TRBD2 aligns across 7 bases. Looked up from germline, CDR1 is SGHAT and CDR2 is FQNNGV. The CDR3 contains 14 residues. J gave up 4 bases and V 5 bases, and 6 bases lay outside the gene matches. The CDR3 sequence: CASSRGAGADTQYF. The DNA for the CDR3 is TGTGCCAGCAGCCGTGGGGCGGGAGCAGATACGCAGTATTTT.

The gene calls are TRBV27 and TRBJ2-7; D may be TRBD1 (5 bases). In germline, CDR1 is MNHEY, CDR2 SMNVEV (reference sequence). The V end was cut by 3 bases, the J end by 3 bases, with 15 bases between. The CDR3 has 15 residues. Written as DNA, the CDR3 is TGTGCCAGCAGTTTTATAGGGGCGCCGGGCTACGAGCAGTACTTC. This sequence encodes CASSFIGAPGYEQYF.

This clone was seen only once. The rearrangement uses TRBV7-9 and TRBJ1-2; D not certain. CDR1 and CDR2 from the germline V gene are SEHNR and FQNEAQ (reference sequence). V was clipped by 5 bases and J by 1 base, with 14 bases between them. The CDR3 has 15 residues. In DNA form, the CDR3 reads TGTGCCAGCAGCCTGATCGGCGACCTTAACTATGGCTACACCTTC. Amino acid sequence: CASSLIGDLNYGYTF.

A word on this clone: A much larger clone differs from this one at a single base, so this may be a read error. The J gene is TRBJ1-6, the V gene TRBV6-1; unclear D gene. The CDR3 runs 11 residues. Trimming left V 2 bases short and J 9 bases short, with 2 bases between. Germline CDR1 is MNHNS and CDR2 is SASEGT. The CDR3 region is CASSEISPLHF. The CDR3 coding sequence is TGTGCCAGCAGTGAAATTTCACCCCTCCACTTT.

For this clone: Other DNA sequences within the sample encode an identical CDR3. The chain recombines TRBV30 with TRBJ2-7, with D maybe TRBD2 (5 bases). Trimming cost V 4 bases and J 2 bases, with 9 bases left between them. Germline CDR1 GTSNPN, CDR2 SVGIG (reference sequence). CDR3 length: 12 amino acids. CDR3 sequence (DNA): TGTGCCTGGACCTCGGGGACCTACGAGCAGTACTTC. It specifies CAWTSGTYEQYF.

In the case of this clone: One end of the junction is discordant with germline, which a read error may explain. V gene TRBV7-9 combines with J gene TRBJ2-3; TRBD2 is a possible D gene (5 bases). CDR3 length: 13 residues. The germline CDR1 and CDR2 sequences are SEHNR and FQNEAQ (reference sequence). The chain's CDR3 is CASSLAYGHTQYF. In DNA, the CDR3 is TGTGCCAGCAGCCTAGCATACGGCCATACGCAGTATTTT.

The rearrangement uses TRBV30 and TRBJ2-7, with D unresolved. The germline V gene has CDR1 GTSNPN and CDR2 SVGIG (reference sequence). The germline V and J ends were trimmed by 3 bases and 6 bases, with 18 bases remaining between them. CDR3 size: 14 residues. The CDR3 DNA reads TGTGCCTGGAGCGGGCTGGCAGGCCCTTCCGAGCAGTACTTC. Protein sequence: CAWSGLAGPSEQYF.

The V call is TRBV30, the J call TRBJ1-6; a weak D match, TRBD1 (5 bases). This CDR3 spans 17 amino acids. Trimming removed 0 bases at V and 0 bases at J, with 12 bases between. Germline CDR1 reads GTSNPN; CDR2 reads SVGIG (reference sequence). DNA for the CDR3: TGTGCCTGGAGTGTACGTGGAAGGGGCTCCTATAATTCACCCCTCCACTTT. Protein sequence: CAWSVRGRGSYNSPLHF. Using reference TRBV30 and TRBJ1-6 for the parts outside the CDR3, the full variable domain is SQTIHQWPATLVQPVGSPLSLECTVEGTSNPNLYWYRQAAGRGLQLLFYSVGIGQISSEVPQNLSASRPQDRQFILSSKKLLLSDSGFYLCAWSVRGRGSYNSPLHFGNGTRLTVT.

V and J are TRBV30 and TRBJ2-2, with unresolved D. The V gene lost 7 bases and the J gene lost 3 bases, with 18 bases spanning the gap. Per germline, CDR1 GTSNPN and CDR2 SVGIG (reference sequence). The CDR3 is 15 amino acids. The CDR3 nucleotides read TGTGCCTCTAGACACAAAGGAGTTGACACCGGGGAGCTGTTTTTT. It specifies CASRHKGVDTGELFF.

The chain couples TRBV5-1 to TRBJ2-7; D might be TRBD1 (5 bases). This CDR3 region has 14 residues. The V end was cut by 4 bases, the J end by 0 bases, with 11 bases between. Germline V lookup: CDR1 SGHRS, CDR2 YFSETQ. CDR3 residues: CASSIDSSSYEQYF. DNA of the CDR3: TGCGCCAGCAGCATTGACAGTTCCTCCTACGAGCAGTACTTC.

The chain links TRBV27 to TRBJ1-2; no reliable D call. This CDR3 is 12 amino acids long. Looked up from germline, CDR1 is MNHEY and CDR2 is SMNVEV (reference sequence). Deletions cut 6 bases from V and 0 bases from J, with 5 bases between. CDR3 DNA: TGTGCCAGCAGACGATCTAACTATGGCTACACCTTC. This translates into CASRRSNYGYTF.

A note on this clone: Other nucleotide sequences from this sample produce the same CDR3. This chain connects TRBV2 to TRBJ2-7, with D possibly matching TRBD1 (5 bases). The CDR3 runs 12 residues. Per the germline V gene, CDR1 is SNHLY and CDR2 is FYNNEI. V lost 9 bases, J lost 0 bases, and 9 bases lay in between. Here the CDR3 DNA reads TGTGCCAGTAAAGGGGACTCCTACGAGCAGTACTTC. Its translation is CASKGDSYEQYF.

This chain joins TRBV5-1 and TRBJ2-3; 9 nucleotides match TRBD2. The CDR3 sequence is 14 residues long. Germline CDR1 SGHRS, CDR2 YFSETQ. With V trimmed by 6 bases and J by 2 bases, 4 bases remained unmatched. The CDR3 spells CASTAGGPTDTQYF. The CDR3 DNA sequence: TGCGCCAGCACAGCGGGGGGACCCACAGATACGCAGTATTTT.

This chain connects TRBV6-5 to TRBJ2-7, with 7 bases matching TRBD1. This CDR3 has 15 amino acids. The germline V gene has CDR1 MNHEY and CDR2 SVGAGI. Trimming at V came to 6 bases and at J to 0 bases, leaving 8 bases not matched to a gene. CDR3 in DNA: TGTGCCAGCAGAACAGGGGATTTGAGCTCCTACGAGCAGTACTTC. As protein: CASRTGDLSSYEQYF.

V and J are TRBV11-2 and TRBJ2-7; 10 positions agree with TRBD1. The CDR3 length is 16 residues. V lost 3 bases and J lost 0; bases outside the gene matches: 5. CDR1 and CDR2 (germline): SGHAT, FQNNGV. CDR3 DNA sequence: TGTGCCAGCAGCTTGGGGACAGGGGCCTTCTCCTACGAGCAGTACTTC. This encodes CASSLGTGAFSYEQYF.

V and J are TRBV28 and TRBJ2-1; tentatively, D is TRBD1 or TRBD2 (5 bases each). The V end lost 1 base, the J end lost 8 bases, and 18 bases lay between the germline ends. CDR1 and CDR2 (germline): MDHEN, SYDVKM. The CDR3 spans 16 residues. The CDR3 here is CASSLSVGAPGYEQFF. DNA of the CDR3: TGTGCCAGCAGTTTATCTGTCGGGGCGCCGGGTTATGAGCAGTTCTTC.